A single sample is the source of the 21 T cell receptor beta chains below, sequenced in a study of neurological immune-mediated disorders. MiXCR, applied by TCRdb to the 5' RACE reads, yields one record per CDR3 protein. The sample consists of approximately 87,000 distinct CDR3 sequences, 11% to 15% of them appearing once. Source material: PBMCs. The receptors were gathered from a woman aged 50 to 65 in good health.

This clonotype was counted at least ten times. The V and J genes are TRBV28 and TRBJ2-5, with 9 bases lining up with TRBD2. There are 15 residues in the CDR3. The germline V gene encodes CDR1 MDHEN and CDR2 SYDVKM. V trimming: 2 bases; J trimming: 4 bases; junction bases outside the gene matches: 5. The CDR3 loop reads CASSLNAGGRETQYF. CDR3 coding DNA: TGTGCCAGCAGTTTAAATGCGGGGGGGCGAGAGACCCAGTACTTC.

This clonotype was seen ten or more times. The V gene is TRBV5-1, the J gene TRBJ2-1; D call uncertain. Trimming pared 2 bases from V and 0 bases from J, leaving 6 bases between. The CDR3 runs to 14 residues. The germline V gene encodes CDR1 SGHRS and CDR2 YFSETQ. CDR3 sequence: CASSLPSSYNEQFF. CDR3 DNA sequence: TGCGCCAGCAGCTTACCTAGCTCCTACAATGAGCAGTTCTTC. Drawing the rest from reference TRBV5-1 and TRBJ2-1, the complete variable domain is KAGVTQTPRYLIKTRGQQVTLSCSPISGHRSVSWYQQTPGQGLQFLFEYFSETQRNKGNFPGRFSGRQFSNSRSEMNVSTLELGDSALYLCASSLPSSYNEQFFGPGTRLTVL.

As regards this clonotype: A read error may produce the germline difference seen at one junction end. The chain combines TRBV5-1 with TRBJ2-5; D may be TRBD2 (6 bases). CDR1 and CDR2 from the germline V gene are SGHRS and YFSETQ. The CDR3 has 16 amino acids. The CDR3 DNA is TGCGCAAGCAACCCCTGGAGCGGGCCAGTTAAAGAGACCCAGTACTTC. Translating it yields CASNPWSGPVKETQYF.

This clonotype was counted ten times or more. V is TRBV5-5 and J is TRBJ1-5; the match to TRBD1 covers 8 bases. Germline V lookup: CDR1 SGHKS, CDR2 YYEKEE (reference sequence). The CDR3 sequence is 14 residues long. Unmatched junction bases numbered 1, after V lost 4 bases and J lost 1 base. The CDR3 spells CASSRTGSNQPQHF. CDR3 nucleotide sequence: TGTGCCAGCAGCCGGACAGGGAGCAATCAGCCCCAGCATTTT.

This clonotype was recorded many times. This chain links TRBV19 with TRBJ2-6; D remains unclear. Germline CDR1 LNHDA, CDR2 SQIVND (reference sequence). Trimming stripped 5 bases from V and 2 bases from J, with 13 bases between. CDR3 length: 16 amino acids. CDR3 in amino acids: CASSLARTAGANVLTF. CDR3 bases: TGTGCCAGTAGTCTGGCCCGAACCGCTGGGGCCAACGTCCTGACTTTC.

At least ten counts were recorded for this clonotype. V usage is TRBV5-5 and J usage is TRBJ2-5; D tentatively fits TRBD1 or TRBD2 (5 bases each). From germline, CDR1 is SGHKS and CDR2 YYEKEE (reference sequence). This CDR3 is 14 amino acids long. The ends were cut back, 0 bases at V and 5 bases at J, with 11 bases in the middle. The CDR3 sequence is CASSLDWGSETQYF. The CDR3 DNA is TGTGCCAGCAGCTTGGACTGGGGGAGCGAGACCCAGTACTTC.

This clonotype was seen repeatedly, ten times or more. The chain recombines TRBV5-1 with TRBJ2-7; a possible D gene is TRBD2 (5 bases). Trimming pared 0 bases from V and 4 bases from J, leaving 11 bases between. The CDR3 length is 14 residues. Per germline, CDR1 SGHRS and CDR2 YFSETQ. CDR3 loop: CASSLGSGYYEQYF. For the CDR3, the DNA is TGCGCCAGCAGCTTGGGGTCGGGGTATTACGAGCAGTACTTC.

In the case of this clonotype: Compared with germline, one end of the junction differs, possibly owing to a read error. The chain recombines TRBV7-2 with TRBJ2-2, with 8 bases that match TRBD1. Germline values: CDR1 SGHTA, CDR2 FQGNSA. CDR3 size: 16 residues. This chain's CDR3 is CASSLARLQGAGELFF. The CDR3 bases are TGTGCCAGCAGCCTAGCCAGACTCCAGGGGGCGGGGGAGCTGTTTTTT.

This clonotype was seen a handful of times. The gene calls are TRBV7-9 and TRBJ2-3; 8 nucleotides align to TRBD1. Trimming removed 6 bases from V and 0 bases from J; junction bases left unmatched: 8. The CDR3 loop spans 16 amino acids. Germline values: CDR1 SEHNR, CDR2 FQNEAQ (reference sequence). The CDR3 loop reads CASRHRDRQSTDTQYF. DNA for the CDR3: TGTGCCAGCAGACACCGGGACAGGCAAAGCACAGATACGCAGTATTTT.

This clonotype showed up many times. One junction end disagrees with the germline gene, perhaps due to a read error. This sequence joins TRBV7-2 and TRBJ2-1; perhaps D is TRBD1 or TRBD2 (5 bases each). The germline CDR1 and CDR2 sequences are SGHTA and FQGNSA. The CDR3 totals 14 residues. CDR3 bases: TGTGCCAGCAGCTCCTTGGGTGGGACGGGACCTAAAATCTTC. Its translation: CASSSLGGTGPKIF.

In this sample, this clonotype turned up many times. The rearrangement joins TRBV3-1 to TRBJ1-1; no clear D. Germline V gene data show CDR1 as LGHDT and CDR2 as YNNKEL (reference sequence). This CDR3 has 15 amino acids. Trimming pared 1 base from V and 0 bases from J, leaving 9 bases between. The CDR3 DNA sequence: TGTGCCAGCAGCCAAGTGGGAGGTTTGAACACTGAAGCTTTCTTT. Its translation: CASSQVGGLNTEAFF.

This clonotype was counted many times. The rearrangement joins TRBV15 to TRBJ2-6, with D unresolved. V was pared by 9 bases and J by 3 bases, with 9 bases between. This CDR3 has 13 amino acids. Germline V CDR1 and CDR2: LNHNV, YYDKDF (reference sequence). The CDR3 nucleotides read TGTGCCACTAGCTTGGGTGGGGCCAACGTCCTGACTTTC. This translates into CATSLGGANVLTF.

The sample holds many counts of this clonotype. The CDR3 nucleotides are TGTGCCAGCAGTTTAATGACAGGGGATTCACCCCTCCACTTT. Amino acids: CASSLMTGDSPLHF. The V call is TRBV28, the J call TRBJ1-6; TRBD1 matches 8 bases. The germline gives CDR1 MDHEN, CDR2 SYDVKM. This CDR3 spans 14 amino acids. V was pared by 2 bases and J by 8 bases, with 2 bases of the junction left unmatched.

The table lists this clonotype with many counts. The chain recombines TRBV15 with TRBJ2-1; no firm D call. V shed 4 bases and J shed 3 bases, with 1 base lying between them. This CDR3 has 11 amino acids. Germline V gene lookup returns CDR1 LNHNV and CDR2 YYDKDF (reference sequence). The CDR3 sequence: CATSNYNEQFF. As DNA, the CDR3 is TGTGCCACCAGCAACTACAATGAGCAGTTCTTC.

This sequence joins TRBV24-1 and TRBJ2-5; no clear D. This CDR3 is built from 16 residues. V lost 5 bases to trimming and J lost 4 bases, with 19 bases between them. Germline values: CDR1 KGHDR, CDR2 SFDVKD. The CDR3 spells CATSGATKTSGETQYF. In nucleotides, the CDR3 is TGTGCCACCAGTGGGGCTACTAAAACTTCGGGAGAGACCCAGTACTTC.

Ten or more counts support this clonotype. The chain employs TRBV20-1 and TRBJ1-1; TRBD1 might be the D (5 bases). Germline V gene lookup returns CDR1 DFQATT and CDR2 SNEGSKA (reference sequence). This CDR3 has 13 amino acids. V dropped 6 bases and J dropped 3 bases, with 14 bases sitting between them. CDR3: CSAREGMYTEAFF. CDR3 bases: TGCAGTGCCCGGGAGGGGATGTACACTGAAGCTTTCTTT.

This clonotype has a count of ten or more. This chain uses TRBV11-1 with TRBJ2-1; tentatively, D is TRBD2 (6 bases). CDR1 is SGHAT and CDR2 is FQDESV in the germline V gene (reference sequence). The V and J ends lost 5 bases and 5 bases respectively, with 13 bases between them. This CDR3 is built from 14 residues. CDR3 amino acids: CASSRGGRDNEQFF. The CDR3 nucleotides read TGTGCCAGCAGCCGGGGAGGTCGGGACAATGAGCAGTTCTTC. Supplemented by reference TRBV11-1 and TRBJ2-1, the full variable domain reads EAEVAQSPRYKITEKSQAVAFWCDPISGHATLYWYRQILGQGPELLVQFQDESVVDDSQLPKDRFSAERLKGVDSTLKIQPAELGDSAMYLCASSRGGRDNEQFFGPGTRLTVL.

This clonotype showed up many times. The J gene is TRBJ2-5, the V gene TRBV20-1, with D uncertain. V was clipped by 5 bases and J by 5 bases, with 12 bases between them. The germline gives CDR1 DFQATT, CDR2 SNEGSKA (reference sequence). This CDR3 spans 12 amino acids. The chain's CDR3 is CSAPTGRETQYF. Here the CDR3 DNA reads TGCAGTGCTCCTACCGGGCGGGAGACCCAGTACTTC.

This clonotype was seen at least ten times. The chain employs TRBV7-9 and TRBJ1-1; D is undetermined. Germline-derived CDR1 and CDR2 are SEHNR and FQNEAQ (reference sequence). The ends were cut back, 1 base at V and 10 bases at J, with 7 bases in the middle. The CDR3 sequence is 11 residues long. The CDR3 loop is CASSLVSGAFF. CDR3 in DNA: TGTGCCAGCAGCTTAGTCTCTGGAGCTTTCTTT. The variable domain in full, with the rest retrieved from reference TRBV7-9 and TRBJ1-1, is DTGVSQNPRHKITKRGQNVTFRCDPISEHNRLYWYRQTLGQGPEFLTYFQNEAQLEKSRLLSDRFSAERPKGSFSTLEIQRTEQGDSAMYLCASSLVSGAFFGQGTRLTVV.

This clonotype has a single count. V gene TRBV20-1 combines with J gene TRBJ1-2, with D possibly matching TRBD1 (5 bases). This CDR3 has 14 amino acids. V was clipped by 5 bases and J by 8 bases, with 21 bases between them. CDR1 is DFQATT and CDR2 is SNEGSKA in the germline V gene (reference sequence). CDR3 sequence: CSADPRGNSWGYTF. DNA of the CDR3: TGCAGTGCTGACCCACGGGGGAACAGTTGGGGCTACACCTTC.

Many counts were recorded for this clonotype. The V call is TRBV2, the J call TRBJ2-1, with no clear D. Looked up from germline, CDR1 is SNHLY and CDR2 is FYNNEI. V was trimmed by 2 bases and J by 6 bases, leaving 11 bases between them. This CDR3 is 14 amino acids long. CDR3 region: CASSELTPSNEQFF. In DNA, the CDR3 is TGTGCCAGCAGTGAATTAACACCCTCCAATGAGCAGTTCTTC.